This T cell receptor beta chain is from a study of immune heterogeneity within non-small cell lung tumors. Notes on the study in general: Between one patient and another, high-frequency T-cell receptor beta clonotypes were largely distinct.

The V gene's germline CDR1 is LNHDA and CDR2 SQIVND (reference sequence). Germline trimming cut 6 bases from V and 5 bases from J; bases unmatched to any gene: 13. The CDR3 contains 16 residues. For each sample, template was around 0.55 ug of bulk tumor genomic DNA. Biopsy collection occurred during surgery, with several far-apart biopsies per primary tumor. Surgery that was curative in intent was performed on patients with untreated, newly diagnosed non-small cell lung cancer. Non-small cell lung cancer patients, newly diagnosed and having surgery with curative intent, served as donors. Multiplex PCR amplified the TCR beta CDR3 region. Its first round ran for approximately 11 cycles with 32 V and 13 J primers. TCRdb fed the multiplex PCR reads into MiXCR, producing one record per CDR3 protein. The sample records approximately 12,000 distinct CDR3 sequences, roughly 22% being singletons. As for this clonotype: The antigen is not known.

This TCR came from a man aged 60 to 75 with non-small cell lung cancer. Sequencing was done on a sample of lung tumor tissue. V and J are TRBV19 and TRBJ2-1, with 7 bases aligning to TRBD1. The chain's CDR3 is CASSPRQGSSNNEQFF. The DNA for the CDR3 is TGTGCCAGTAGCCCGCGACAGGGAAGCAGTAACAATGAGCAGTTCTTC.